What follows is one T cell receptor (beta chain) and its context. This entry comes from a study of blood T cell repertoires in COVID-19. This study enrolled people aged roughly 18 to 90 from about two dozen US geographic areas. The V gene lost 4 bases and the J gene lost 2 bases, with 12 bases spanning the gap. Germline V gene sequence: CDR1 LNHDA, CDR2 SQIVND (reference sequence). The CDR3 has 14 residues. Using immunoSEQ multiplex PCR, the repertoire was profiled, and TCRdb retains in-frame clones only, with some absent. The table includes approximately 280,000 clones, about four fifths detected once.

Material: PBMCs or T cells enriched from blood (not recorded which). The chain combines TRBV19 with TRBJ2-7; D is perhaps TRBD2 (6 bases). The clonotype originates from a man aged 40-49 years who had been exposed to COVID-19. The DNA for the CDR3 is TGTGCCAGTAGTAGGGGGGATCTTCCCTACGAGCAGTACTTC. This encodes CASSRGDLPYEQYF. Variable domain in full (rest from reference TRBV19 and TRBJ2-7): DGGITQSPKYLFRKEGQNVTLSCEQNLNHDAMYWYRQDPGQGLRLIYYSQIVNDFQKGDIAEGYSVSREKKESFPLTVTSAQKNPTAFYLCASSRGDLPYEQYFGPGTRLTVT.